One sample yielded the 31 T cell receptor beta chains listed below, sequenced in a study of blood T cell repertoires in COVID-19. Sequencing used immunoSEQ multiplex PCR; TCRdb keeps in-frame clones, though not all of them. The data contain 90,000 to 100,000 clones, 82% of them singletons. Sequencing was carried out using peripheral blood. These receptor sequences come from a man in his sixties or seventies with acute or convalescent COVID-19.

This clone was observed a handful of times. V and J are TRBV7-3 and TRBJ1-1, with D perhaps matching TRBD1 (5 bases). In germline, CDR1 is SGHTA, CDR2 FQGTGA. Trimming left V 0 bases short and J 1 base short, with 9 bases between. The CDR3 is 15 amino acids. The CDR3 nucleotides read TGTGCCAGCAGCTTAACAAGGGGCCAGAACACTGAAGCTTTCTTT. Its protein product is CASSLTRGQNTEAFF.

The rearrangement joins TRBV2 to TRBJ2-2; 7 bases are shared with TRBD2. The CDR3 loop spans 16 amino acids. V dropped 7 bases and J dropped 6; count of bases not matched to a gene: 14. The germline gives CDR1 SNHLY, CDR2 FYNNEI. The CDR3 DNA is TGTGCCAGCACTGGGGTCCGGGGGGTCCGCGCCGGGGAGCTGTTTTTT. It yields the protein CASTGVRGVRAGELFF.

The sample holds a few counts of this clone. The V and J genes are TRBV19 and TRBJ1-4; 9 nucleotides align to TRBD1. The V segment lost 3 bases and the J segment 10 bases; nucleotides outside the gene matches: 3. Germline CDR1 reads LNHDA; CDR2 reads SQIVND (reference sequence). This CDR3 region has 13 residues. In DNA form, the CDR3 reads TGTGCCAGTAGTATGAGACAGGGGGGAAAACTGTTTTTT. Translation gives CASSMRQGGKLFF.

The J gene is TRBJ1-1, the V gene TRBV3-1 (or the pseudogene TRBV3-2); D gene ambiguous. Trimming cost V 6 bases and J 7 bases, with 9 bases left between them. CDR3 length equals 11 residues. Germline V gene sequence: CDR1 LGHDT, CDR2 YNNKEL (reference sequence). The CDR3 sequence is CASRNSGEAFF. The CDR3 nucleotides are TGTGCCAGCAGGAACTCGGGTGAAGCTTTCTTT.

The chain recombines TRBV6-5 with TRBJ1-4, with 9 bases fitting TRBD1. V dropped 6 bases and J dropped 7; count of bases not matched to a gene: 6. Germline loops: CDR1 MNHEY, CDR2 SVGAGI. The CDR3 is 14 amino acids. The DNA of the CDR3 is TGTGCCAGCAGGTCCGGGACAGGGAGTGAAAAACTGTTTTTT. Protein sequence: CASRSGTGSEKLFF.

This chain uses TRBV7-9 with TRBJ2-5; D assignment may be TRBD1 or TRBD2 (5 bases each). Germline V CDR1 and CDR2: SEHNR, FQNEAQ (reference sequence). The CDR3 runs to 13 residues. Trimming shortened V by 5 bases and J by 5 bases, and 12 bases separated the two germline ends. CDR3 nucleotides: TGTGCCAGCAGCAGGGACCCAGGGGAGACCCAGTACTTC. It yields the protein CASSRDPGETQYF.

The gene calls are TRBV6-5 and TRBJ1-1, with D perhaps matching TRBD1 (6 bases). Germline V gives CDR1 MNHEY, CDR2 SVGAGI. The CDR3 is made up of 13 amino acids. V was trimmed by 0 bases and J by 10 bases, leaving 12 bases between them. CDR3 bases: TGTGCCAGCAGTTACTCGAGGGGGTTTGGAGCTTTCTTT. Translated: CASSYSRGFGAFF.

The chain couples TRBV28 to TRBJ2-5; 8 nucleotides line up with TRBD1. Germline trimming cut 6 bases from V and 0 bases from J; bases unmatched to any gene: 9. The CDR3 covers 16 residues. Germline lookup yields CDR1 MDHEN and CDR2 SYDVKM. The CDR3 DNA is TGTGCCAGCAGAGGAAACACGGGACAGGACCAAGAGACCCAGTACTTC. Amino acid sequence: CASRGNTGQDQETQYF.

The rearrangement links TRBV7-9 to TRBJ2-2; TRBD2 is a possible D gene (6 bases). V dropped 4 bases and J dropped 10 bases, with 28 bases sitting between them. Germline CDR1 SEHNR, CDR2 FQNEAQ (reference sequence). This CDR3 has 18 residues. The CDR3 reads CASSSLRVADSIYAELFF. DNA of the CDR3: TGTGCCAGCAGCTCACTCAGGGTAGCGGACTCCATATACGCGGAGCTGTTTTTT.

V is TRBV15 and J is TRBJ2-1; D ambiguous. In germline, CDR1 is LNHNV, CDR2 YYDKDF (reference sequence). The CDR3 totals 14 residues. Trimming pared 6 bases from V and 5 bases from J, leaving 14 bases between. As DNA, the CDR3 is TGTGCCACCAGTTTTGGCCCCGAGGACAATGAGCAGTTCTTC. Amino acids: CATSFGPEDNEQFF.

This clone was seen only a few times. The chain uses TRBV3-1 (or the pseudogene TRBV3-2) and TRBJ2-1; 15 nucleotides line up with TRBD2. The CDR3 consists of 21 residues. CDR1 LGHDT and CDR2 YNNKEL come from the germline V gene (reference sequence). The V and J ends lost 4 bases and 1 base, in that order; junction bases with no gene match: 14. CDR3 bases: TGTGCCAGCAGCCCCCCCCTGGGGGGACTAGCGGGAGGTAGGTCCTACAATGAGCAGTTCTTC. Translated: CASSPPLGGLAGGRSYNEQFF.

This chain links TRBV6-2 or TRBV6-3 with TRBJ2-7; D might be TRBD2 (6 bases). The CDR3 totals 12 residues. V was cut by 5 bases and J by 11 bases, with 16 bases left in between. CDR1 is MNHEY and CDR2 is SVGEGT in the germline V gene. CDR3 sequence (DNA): TGTGCCAGCAGTAGACTCCGGGAGATGGAGTACTTC. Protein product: CASSRLREMEYF.

CDR3 amino acids: CATEASYIGDEQYF. The CDR3 DNA sequence: TGTGCCACCGAAGCCTCCTATATTGGTGACGAGCAGTACTTC. This chain uses TRBV15 with TRBJ2-7; D unresolved. The CDR3 sequence is 14 residues long. V was clipped by 8 bases and J by 5 bases, with 19 bases between them. Per germline, CDR1 LNHNV and CDR2 YYDKDF (reference sequence).

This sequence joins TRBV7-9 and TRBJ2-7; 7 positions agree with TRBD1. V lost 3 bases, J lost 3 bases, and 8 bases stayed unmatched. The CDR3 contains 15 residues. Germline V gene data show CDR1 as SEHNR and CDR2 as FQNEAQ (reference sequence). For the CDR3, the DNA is TGTGCCAGCAGCTTCACCGGGACAGCCTACTACGAGCAGTACTTC. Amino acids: CASSFTGTAYYEQYF.

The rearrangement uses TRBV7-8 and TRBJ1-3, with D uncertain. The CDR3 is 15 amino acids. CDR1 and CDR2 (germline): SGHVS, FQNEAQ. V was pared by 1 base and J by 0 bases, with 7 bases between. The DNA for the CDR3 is TGTGCCAGCAGCTTAGAGTTCTACTCTGGAAACACCATATATTTT. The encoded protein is CASSLEFYSGNTIYF.

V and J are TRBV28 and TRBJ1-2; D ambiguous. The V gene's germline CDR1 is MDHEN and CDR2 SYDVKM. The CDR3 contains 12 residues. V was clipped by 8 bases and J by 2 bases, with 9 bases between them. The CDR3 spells CASGTGNYGYTF. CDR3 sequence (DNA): TGTGCCAGCGGCACGGGAAACTATGGCTACACCTTC.

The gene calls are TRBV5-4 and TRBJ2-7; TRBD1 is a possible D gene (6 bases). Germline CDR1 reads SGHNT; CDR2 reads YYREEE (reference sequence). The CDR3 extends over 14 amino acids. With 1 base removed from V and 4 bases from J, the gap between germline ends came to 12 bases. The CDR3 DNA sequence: TGTGCCAGCAGCTTGCTGGGGGCGCGTTACGAGCAGTACTTC. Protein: CASSLLGARYEQYF.

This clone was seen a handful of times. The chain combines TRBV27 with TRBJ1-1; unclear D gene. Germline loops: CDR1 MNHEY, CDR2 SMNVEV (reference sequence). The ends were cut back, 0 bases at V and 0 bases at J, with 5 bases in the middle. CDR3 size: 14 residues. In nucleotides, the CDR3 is TGTGCCAGCAGTTTATCTGTCATGAACACTGAAGCTTTCTTT. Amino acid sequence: CASSLSVMNTEAFF.

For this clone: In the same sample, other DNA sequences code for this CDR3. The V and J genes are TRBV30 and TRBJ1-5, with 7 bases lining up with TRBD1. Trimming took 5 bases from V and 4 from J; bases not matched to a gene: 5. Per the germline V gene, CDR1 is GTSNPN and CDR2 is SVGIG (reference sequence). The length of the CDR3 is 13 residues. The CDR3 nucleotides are TGTGCCTGGGGACTACAGGGGAATCAGCCCCAGCATTTT. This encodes CAWGLQGNQPQHF.

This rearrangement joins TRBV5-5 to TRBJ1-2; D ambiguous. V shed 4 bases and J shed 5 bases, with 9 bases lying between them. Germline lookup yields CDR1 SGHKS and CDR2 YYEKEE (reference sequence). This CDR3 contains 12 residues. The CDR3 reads CASSVDGYGYTF. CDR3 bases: TGTGCCAGCAGCGTGGACGGGTATGGCTACACCTTC. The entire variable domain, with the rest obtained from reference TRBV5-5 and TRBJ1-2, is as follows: DAGVTQSPTHLIKTRGQQVTLRCSPISGHKSVSWYQQVLGQGPQFIFQYYEKEERGRGNFPDRFSARQFPNYSSELNVNALLLGDSALYLCASSVDGYGYTFGSGTRLTVV.

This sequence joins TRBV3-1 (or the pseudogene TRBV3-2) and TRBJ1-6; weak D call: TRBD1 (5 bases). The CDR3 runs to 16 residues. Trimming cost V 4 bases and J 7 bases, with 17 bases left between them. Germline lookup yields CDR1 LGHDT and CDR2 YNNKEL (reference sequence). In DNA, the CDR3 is TGTGCCAGCAGCCTTCCCATGCAAAGGGGAAATTCACCCCTCCACTTT. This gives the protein CASSLPMQRGNSPLHF.

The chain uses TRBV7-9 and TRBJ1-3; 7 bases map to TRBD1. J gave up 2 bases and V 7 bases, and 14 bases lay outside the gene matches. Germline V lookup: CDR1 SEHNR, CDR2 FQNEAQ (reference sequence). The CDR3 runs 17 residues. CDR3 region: CASISNRDRLTGNTIYF. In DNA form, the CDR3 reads TGTGCCAGCATATCAAACCGGGACAGACTTACTGGAAACACCATATATTTT.

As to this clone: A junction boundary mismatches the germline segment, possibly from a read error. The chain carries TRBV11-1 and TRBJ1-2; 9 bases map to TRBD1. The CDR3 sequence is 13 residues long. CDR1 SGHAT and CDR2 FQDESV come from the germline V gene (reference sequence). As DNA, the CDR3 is TGTGCCAGCACCTTACAGGGGGCGGACAGCTACACCTTC. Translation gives CASTLQGADSYTF. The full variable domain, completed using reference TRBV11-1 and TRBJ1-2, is EAEVAQSPRYKITEKSQAVAFWCDPISGHATLYWYRQILGQGPELLVQFQDESVVDDSQLPKDRFSAERLKGVDSTLKIQPAELGDSAMYLCASTLQGADSYTFGSGTRLTVV.

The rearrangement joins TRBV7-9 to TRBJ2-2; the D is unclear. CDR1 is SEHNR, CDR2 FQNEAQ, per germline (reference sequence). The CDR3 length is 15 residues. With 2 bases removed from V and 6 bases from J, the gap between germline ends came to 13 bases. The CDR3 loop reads CASSLLMVAAGELFF. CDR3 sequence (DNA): TGTGCCAGCAGCTTATTGATGGTAGCCGCCGGGGAGCTGTTTTTT.

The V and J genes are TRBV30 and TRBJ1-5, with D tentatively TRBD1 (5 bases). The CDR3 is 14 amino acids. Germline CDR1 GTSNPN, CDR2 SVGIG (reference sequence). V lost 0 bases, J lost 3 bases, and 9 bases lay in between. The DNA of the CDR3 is TGTGCCTGGAGTGTACAGGCCCCCAATCAGCCCCAGCATTTT. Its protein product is CAWSVQAPNQPQHF.

CDR3 loop: CASSLGQGSQNTEAFF. The CDR3 region has the DNA TGCGCCAGCAGCCTCGGACAAGGATCACAGAACACTGAAGCTTTCTTT. The rearrangement uses TRBV5-1 and TRBJ1-1, with D possibly TRBD1 on 5 matching bases. Trimming stripped 4 bases from V and 1 base from J, with 17 bases between. The CDR3 runs to 16 residues. The germline V gene has CDR1 SGHRS and CDR2 YFSETQ.

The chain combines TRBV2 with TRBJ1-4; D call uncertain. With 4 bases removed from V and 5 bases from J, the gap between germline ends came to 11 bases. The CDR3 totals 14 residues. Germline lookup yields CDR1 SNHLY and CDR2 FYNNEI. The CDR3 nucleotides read TGTGCCAGCAGTGGAACGGTTCTAAATGAAAAACTGTTTTTT. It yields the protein CASSGTVLNEKLFF.

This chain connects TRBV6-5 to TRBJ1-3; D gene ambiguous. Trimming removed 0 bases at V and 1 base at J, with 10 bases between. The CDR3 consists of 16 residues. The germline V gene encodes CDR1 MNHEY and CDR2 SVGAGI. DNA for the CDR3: TGTGCCAGCAGTTACTCGAGCGGTAGATCTGGAAACACCATATATTTT. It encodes CASSYSSGRSGNTIYF.

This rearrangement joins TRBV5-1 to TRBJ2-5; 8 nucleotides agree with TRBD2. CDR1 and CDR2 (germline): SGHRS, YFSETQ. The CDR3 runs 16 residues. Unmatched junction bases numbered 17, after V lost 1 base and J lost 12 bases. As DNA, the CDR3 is TGCGCCAGCAGCTTGACTACCGGGACTAGGGACCCTTCGGAGTACTTC. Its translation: CASSLTTGTRDPSEYF.

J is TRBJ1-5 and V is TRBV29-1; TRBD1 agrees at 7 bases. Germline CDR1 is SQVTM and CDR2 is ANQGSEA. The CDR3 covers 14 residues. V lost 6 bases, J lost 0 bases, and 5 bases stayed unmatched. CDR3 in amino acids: CSVRQGNSNQPQHF. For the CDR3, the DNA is TGCAGCGTACGACAGGGTAATAGCAATCAGCCCCAGCATTTT.

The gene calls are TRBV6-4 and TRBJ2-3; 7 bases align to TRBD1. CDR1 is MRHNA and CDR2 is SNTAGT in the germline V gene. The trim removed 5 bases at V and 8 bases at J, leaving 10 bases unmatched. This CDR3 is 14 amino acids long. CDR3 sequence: CASSSQGVAATQYF. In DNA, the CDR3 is TGTGCCAGCAGTTCCCAGGGGGTTGCAGCTACGCAGTATTTT.